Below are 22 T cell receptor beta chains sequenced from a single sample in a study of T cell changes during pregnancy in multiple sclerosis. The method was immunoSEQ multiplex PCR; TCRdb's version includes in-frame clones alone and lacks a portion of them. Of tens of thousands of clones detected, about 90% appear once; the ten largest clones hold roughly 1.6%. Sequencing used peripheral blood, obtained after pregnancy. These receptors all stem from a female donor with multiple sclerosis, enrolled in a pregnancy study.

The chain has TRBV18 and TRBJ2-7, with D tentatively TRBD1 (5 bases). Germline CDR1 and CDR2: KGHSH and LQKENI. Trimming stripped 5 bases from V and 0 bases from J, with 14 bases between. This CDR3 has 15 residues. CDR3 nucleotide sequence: TGTGCCAGCTCAGACCAGGGTGGAACCTCCTACGAGCAGTACTTC. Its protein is CASSDQGGTSYEQYF.

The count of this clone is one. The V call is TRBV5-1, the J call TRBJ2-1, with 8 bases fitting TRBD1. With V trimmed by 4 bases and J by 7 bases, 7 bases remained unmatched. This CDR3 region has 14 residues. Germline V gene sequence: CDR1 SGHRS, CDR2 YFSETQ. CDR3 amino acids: CASSTGQGKNEQFF. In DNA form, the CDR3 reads TGCGCCAGCAGCACCGGACAGGGTAAAAATGAGCAGTTCTTC.

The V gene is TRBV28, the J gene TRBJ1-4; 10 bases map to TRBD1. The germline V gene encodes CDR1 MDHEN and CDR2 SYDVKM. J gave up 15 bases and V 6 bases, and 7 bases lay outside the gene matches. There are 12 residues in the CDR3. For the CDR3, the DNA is TGTGCCAGCAGCCCGGGGACAGGGGCTTTGTTTTTT. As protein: CASSPGTGALFF.

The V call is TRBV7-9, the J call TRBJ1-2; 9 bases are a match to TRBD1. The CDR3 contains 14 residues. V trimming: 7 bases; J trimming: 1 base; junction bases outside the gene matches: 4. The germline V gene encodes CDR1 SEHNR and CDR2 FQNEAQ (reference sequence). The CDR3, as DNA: TGTGCCAGCATTCCGACAGGGGGTAACTATGGCTACACCTTC. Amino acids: CASIPTGGNYGYTF.

The DNA of the CDR3 is TGTGCCAGCAGTTTACGCCGTCCGGGACTAGCGGGTTCCGAGCAGTACTTC. Its translation: CASSLRRPGLAGSEQYF. V and J are TRBV27 and TRBJ2-7; TRBD2 matches at 12 bases. Germline CDR1 and CDR2: MNHEY and SMNVEV (reference sequence). After removal of 2 bases from V and 6 bases from J, the junction contained 11 bases not matched to a gene. The CDR3 sequence is 17 residues long.

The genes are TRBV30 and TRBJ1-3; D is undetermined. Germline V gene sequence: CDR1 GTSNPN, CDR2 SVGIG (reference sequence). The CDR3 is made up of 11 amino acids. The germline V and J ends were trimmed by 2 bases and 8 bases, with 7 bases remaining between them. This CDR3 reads CAWSLSDTIYF. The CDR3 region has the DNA TGTGCCTGGAGTCTATCGGACACCATATATTTT.

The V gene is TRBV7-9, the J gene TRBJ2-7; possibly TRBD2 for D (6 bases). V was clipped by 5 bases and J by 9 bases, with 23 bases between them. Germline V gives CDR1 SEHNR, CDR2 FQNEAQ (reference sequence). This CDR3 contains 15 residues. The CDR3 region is CASSRLGGSMNGQYF. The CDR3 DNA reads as TGTGCCAGCAGCCGCTTGGGGGGTTCCATGAACGGGCAGTACTTC.

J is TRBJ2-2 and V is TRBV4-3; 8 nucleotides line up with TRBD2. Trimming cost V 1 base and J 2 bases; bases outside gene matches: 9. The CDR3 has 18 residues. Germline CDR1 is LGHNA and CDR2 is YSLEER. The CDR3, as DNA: TGCGCCAGCAGCCAAGGGGGGACCGGGACTAGTAACACCGGGGAGCTGTTTTTT. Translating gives CASSQGGTGTSNTGELFF.

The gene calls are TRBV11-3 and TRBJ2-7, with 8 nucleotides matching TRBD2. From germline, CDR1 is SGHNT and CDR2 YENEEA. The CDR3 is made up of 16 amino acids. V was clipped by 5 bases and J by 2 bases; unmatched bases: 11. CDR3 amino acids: CASSLHATSAAYEQYF. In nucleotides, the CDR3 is TGTGCCAGCAGCCTTCACGCGACTAGCGCGGCCTACGAGCAGTACTTC.

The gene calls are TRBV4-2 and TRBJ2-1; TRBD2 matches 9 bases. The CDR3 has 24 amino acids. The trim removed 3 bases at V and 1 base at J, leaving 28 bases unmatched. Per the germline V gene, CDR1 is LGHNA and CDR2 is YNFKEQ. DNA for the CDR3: TGTGCCAGCAGCCACCCAAGTTTAAAAGGGAGGCGGGAGGGCCTTGGTTCGTCCTACAATGAGCAGTTCTTC. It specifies CASSHPSLKGRREGLGSSYNEQFF.

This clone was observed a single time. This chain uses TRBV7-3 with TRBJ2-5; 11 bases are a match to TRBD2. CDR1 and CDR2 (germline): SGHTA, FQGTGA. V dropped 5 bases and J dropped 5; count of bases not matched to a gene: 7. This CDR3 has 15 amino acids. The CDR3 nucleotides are TGTGCCAGCAGCCAATCTAGCGGGAGGACGGAGACCCAGTACTTC. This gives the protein CASSQSSGRTETQYF.

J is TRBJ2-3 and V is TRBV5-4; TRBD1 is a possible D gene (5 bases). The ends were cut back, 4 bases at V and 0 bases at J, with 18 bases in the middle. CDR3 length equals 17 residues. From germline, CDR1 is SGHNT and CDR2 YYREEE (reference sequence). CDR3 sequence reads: CASSAAGLGRSTDTQYF. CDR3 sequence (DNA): TGTGCCAGCAGCGCAGCTGGTTTGGGGCGTAGCACAGATACGCAGTATTTT.

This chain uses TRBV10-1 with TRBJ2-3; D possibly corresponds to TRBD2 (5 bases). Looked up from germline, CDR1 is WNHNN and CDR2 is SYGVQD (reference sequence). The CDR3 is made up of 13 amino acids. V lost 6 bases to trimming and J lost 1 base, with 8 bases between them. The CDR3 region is CASSHGGTDTQYF. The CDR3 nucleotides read TGCGCCAGCAGCCACGGGGGCACAGATACGCAGTATTTT.

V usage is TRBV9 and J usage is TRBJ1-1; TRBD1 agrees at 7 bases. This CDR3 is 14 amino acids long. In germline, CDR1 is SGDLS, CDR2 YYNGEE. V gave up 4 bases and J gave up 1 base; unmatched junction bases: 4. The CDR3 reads CASSFWTGNTEAFF. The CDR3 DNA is TGTGCCAGCAGCTTCTGGACAGGGAACACTGAAGCTTTCTTT.

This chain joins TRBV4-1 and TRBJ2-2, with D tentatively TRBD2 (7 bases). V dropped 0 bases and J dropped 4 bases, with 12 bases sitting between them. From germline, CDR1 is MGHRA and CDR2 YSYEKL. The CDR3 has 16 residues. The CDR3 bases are TGCGCCAGCAGCCAAGAGGGGGGGCGCGGCACCGGGGAGCTGTTTTTT. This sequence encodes CASSQEGGRGTGELFF.

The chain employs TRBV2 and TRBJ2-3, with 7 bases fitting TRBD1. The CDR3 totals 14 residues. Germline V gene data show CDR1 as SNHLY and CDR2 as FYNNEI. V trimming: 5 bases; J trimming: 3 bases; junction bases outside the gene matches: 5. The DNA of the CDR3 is TGTGCCAGCAGTTTCAGGGGGTTGACAGATACGCAGTATTTT. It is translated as CASSFRGLTDTQYF.

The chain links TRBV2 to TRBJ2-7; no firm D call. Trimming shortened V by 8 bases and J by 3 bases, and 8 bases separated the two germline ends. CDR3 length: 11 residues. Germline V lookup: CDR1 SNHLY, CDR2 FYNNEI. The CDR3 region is CASSQDYEQYF. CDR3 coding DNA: TGTGCCAGCTCCCAGGACTACGAGCAGTACTTC.

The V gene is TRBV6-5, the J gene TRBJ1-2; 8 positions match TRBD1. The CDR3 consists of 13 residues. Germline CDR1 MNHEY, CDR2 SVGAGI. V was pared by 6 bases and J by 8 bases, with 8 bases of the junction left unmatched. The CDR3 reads CASRGTGSKGYTF. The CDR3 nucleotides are TGTGCCAGCAGGGGGACAGGTAGTAAGGGCTACACCTTC.

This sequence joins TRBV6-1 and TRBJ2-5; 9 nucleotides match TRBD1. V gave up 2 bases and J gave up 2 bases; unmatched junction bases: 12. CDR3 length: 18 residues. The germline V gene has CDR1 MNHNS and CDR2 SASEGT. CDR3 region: CASSEWGQGAIRQETQYF. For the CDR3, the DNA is TGTGCCAGCAGTGAATGGGGACAGGGAGCAATACGGCAAGAGACCCAGTACTTC.

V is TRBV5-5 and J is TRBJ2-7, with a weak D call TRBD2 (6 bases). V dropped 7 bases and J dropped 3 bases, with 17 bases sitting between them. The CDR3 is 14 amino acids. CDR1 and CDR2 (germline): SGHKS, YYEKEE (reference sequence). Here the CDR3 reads CASHRGRESYEQYF. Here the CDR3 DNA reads TGTGCCAGCCATAGAGGCCGGGAGAGCTACGAGCAGTACTTC.

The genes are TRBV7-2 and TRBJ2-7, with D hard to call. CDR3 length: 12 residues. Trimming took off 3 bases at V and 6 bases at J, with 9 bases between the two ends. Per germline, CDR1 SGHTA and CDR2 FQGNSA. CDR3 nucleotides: TGTGCCAGCAGCTTCCAGTCTAGCGAGCAGTACTTC. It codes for CASSFQSSEQYF.

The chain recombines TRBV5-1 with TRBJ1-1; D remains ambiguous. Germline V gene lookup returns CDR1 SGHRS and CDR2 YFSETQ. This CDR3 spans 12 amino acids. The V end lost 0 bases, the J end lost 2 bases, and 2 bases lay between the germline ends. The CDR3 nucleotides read TGCGCCAGCAGCTTGGCTAACACTGAAGCTTTCTTT. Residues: CASSLANTEAFF. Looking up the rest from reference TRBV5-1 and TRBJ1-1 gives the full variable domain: KAGVTQTPRYLIKTRGQQVTLSCSPISGHRSVSWYQQTPGQGLQFLFEYFSETQRNKGNFPGRFSGRQFSNSRSEMNVSTLELGDSALYLCASSLANTEAFFGQGTRLTVV.